Presented here are 12 T cell receptor beta chains from one specimen sequenced in a study of T cell responses to AZD1222 COVID-19 vaccine. Measured with immunoSEQ multiplex PCR; TCRdb has only the in-frame clones, and not every one. The sample yields about 120,000 clones, roughly 87% seen once. The sequencing used peripheral blood, collected 28 days after the second AZD1222 dose. The receptors here all came from an adult who received the AZD1222 COVID-19 vaccine.

The chain employs TRBV5-1 and TRBJ2-7; D is undetermined. The length of the CDR3 is 12 residues. Deletions cut 4 bases from V and 6 bases from J, with 11 bases between. The germline CDR1 and CDR2 sequences are SGHRS and YFSETQ. CDR3 bases: TGCGCCAGCAGCCCCCCCAAGGGCGAGCAGTACTTC. Encoded protein: CASSPPKGEQYF.

The chain couples TRBV11-2 to TRBJ1-1; possibly TRBD1 for D (6 bases). CDR1 is SGHAT, CDR2 FQNNGV, per germline. V lost 5 bases and J 10 bases, leaving 14 bases between the germline ends. CDR3 length: 12 residues. The CDR3 reads CASSQQDSRAFF. The DNA of the CDR3 is TGTGCCAGCAGCCAACAGGACAGTCGAGCTTTCTTT.

This clone was observed a single time. V is TRBV5-1 and J is TRBJ1-2; 7 nucleotides align to TRBD1. The CDR3 is made up of 13 amino acids. Germline CDR1 SGHRS, CDR2 YFSETQ. After removal of 2 bases from V and 3 bases from J, the junction contained 1 base not matched to a gene. CDR3 bases: TGCGCCAGCAGCTTTGACAGGGACTATGGCTACACCTTC. Translation: CASSFDRDYGYTF.

This clone has just one count. The chain is built from TRBV3-1 (or the pseudogene TRBV3-2) and TRBJ2-7; 13 bases line up with TRBD2. The CDR3 is 15 amino acids. V gave up 3 bases and J gave up 3 bases; unmatched junction bases: 2. Per the germline V gene, CDR1 is LGHDT and CDR2 is YNNKEL (reference sequence). CDR3 sequence reads: CASSHGTSGDYEQYF. DNA for the CDR3: TGTGCCAGCAGCCACGGGACTAGCGGGGACTACGAGCAGTACTTC.

The rearrangement links TRBV19 to TRBJ2-5; 9 bases fit TRBD1. V was pared by 9 bases and J by 1 base, with 3 bases of the junction left unmatched. Germline V gene sequence: CDR1 LNHDA, CDR2 SQIVND (reference sequence). The CDR3 is 13 residues long. The CDR3 coding sequence is TGTGCCAGCAACAGGGGGCCCCAAGAGACCCAGTACTTC. Amino acids: CASNRGPQETQYF.

The V call is TRBV6-2 or TRBV6-3, the J call TRBJ1-1; possible D gene TRBD1, 5 bases. Trimming took 2 bases from V and 5 from J, leaving 9 bases between them. The CDR3 is 13 amino acids. Per the germline V gene, CDR1 is MNHEY and CDR2 is SVGEGT. CDR3: CASSYQGLTEAFF. CDR3 nucleotide sequence: TGTGCCAGCAGTTACCAGGGTTTGACTGAAGCTTTCTTT.

V is TRBV5-1 and J is TRBJ1-4; 9 bases align to TRBD1. Germline V CDR1 and CDR2: SGHRS, YFSETQ. The ends lost 2 bases at V and 7 bases at J; junction bases unmatched: 6. The CDR3 has 15 amino acids. CDR3 protein: CASSFQQGAVEKLFF. For the CDR3, the DNA is TGCGCCAGCAGCTTTCAACAGGGGGCGGTTGAAAAACTGTTTTTT.

This clone was seen once. The J gene is TRBJ1-1, the V gene TRBV5-5; D is ambiguous. The CDR3 loop spans 15 amino acids. Trimming removed 2 bases at V and 1 base at J, with 12 bases between. Germline values: CDR1 SGHKS, CDR2 YYEKEE (reference sequence). The CDR3: CASSFQLVWNTEAFF. CDR3 DNA sequence: TGTGCCAGCAGCTTTCAGCTAGTGTGGAACACTGAAGCTTTCTTT.

The chain is built from TRBV29-1 and TRBJ1-2, with 7 bases identical to TRBD1. With 3 bases clipped from V and 2 bases from J, the junction kept 3 bases outside the gene matches. The germline V gene has CDR1 SQVTM and CDR2 ANQGSEA. The CDR3 totals 13 residues. CDR3: CSVDGRGNYGYTF. The CDR3 DNA reads as TGCAGCGTTGATGGCAGGGGGAACTATGGCTACACCTTC.

The count of this clone is one. This chain links TRBV15 with TRBJ1-1, with 7 nucleotides matching TRBD1. Germline loops: CDR1 LNHNV, CDR2 YYDKDF (reference sequence). The CDR3 has 15 amino acids. J gave up 0 bases and V 3 bases, and 4 bases lay outside the gene matches. The CDR3 spells CATSRGGTVNTEAFF. CDR3 DNA sequence: TGTGCCACCAGCAGGGGAGGGACAGTGAACACTGAAGCTTTCTTT.

The rearrangement links TRBV2 to TRBJ1-1; D gene uncertain. CDR1 is SNHLY, CDR2 FYNNEI, per germline. The CDR3 runs 13 residues. The V end was cut by 7 bases, the J end by 1 base, with 10 bases between. The CDR3 loop reads CASTRETNTEAFF. The DNA for the CDR3 is TGTGCCAGCACGAGGGAGACGAACACTGAAGCTTTCTTT.

The chain employs TRBV3-1 (or the pseudogene TRBV3-2) and TRBJ2-3; D possibly uses TRBD1 or TRBD2 (5 bases each). CDR1 is LGHDT, CDR2 YNNKEL, per germline (reference sequence). The CDR3 is 16 residues long. V gave up 7 bases and J gave up 1 base, with 18 bases separating them. The CDR3 DNA follows: TGTGCCAGCACAAGAGATGGGACGACACGCACAGATACGCAGTATTTT. Encoded protein: CASTRDGTTRTDTQYF.